This T cell receptor beta chain comes out of a study of beta chain features in type 1 diabetes. Regarding the study as a whole: Since sequencing was performed on cDNA, cells with high TCR expression could be over-represented. The VDJ junctions of type 1 diabetes patients carried fewer insertions and more deletions. Shorter TCRB CDR3s, moderately but significantly so, marked every one of the four CD4+ subsets in Type 1 diabetes patients. With patients and controls alike, PCR might favor shorter templates to an equal degree.

The V and J ends lost 3 bases and 9 bases respectively, with 9 bases between them. This CDR3 contains 12 residues. The germline V gene encodes CDR1 SGHTA and CDR2 FQGNSA. The investigators reverse transcribed all of the isolated RNA, so they sequenced expressed TCRB transcripts. This table comes from immunoSEQ multiplex PCR, and its TCRdb copy is limited to in-frame clones, with some not included. Here the sample spans about 660,000 clones, roughly 13% being singletons. Heparinised blood was drawn once per donor, averaging about 116 mL. Notes on this clone: Antigen specificity is unknown.

This TCR was recovered from a young man with type 1 diabetes. The sequencing sample was made of naive CD4+ T cells from blood. The V gene is TRBV7-2, the J gene TRBJ1-5; the D gene is possibly TRBD1 (5 bases). The CDR3 nucleotides read TGTGCCAGCAGCTTGGGGCGTCCGCCCCAGCATTTT. Protein sequence: CASSLGRPPQHF.